This T cell receptor (beta chain) was captured in a study of cytotoxic CD8 clonotypes in ibrutinib-treated CLL. Across the study: Treatment had run for a median 12 months, range 6 to 36, when response samples were taken. Overall study results and limits: Sustained-remission patients were sampled at one set of times and progressing patients at different ones. The clonality went up when patients responded to ibrutinib and dropped back toward baseline at progression.

Sequencing was performed with immunoSEQ multiplex PCR; in TCRdb, only in-frame clones are kept and a portion is missing. The data show some 92,000 clones, roughly three quarters seen once. The CDR3 spans 15 residues. Germline loops: CDR1 SGHRS, CDR2 YFSETQ. V gave up 6 bases and J gave up 4 bases; unmatched junction bases: 9. As for this clone: The antigen is unknown.

This chain joins TRBV5-1 and TRBJ2-1; TRBD2 aligns across 8 bases. Sequences were derived from PBMCs, sampled after 24 months of ibrutinib treatment. This sequence was found in a human donor with chronic lymphocytic leukemia. CDR3 amino acids: CASTPLAGIYNEQFF. CDR3 coding DNA: TGCGCCAGCACACCCTTAGCGGGAATATACAATGAGCAGTTCTTC.